What follows is one T cell receptor beta chain and its context. The CDR3 runs to 13 residues. The germline V gene encodes CDR1 SGHVS and CDR2 FNYEAQ. This specimen belongs to a study of blood T cells in healthy people across ages. A second 7 to 11 cycle PCR used barcoded and J-beta primers. TCRdb processed the 5' RACE reads anew with MiXCR; each CDR3 protein has one entry. Of about 1 million distinct CDR3 sequences in the sample, over 35% were seen once. The chain joins TRBV7-6 to TRBJ2-5, with D possibly TRBD1 on 6 matching bases. The J call may be in error: the DNA end matches TRBJ2-7 better. Sequencing was carried out using blood. This sequence was found in an older woman in good health. DNA for the CDR3: TGTGCCAGCAGCTACAGGGTAGCCTACGAGCAGTACTTC. Its translation: CASSYRVAYEQYF.